Below are 2 T cell receptor beta chains sequenced from a single sample in a study of cytomegalovirus exposure and HLA in healthy donors. Vbeta (60) and Jbeta (13) primers were used in the PCR. Assay: immunoSEQ multiplex PCR; the TCRdb copy retains only in-frame clones and omits some. The data contain 110,000 to 150,000 clones, almost 80% of them singletons. The sequencing sample was made of PBMCs. The receptors derive from a man between 18 and 29 years old in good health and CMV-seronegative.

The V and J genes are TRBV18 and TRBJ1-1, with D unresolved. Germline-derived CDR1 and CDR2 are KGHSH and LQKENI. Trimming pared 0 bases from V and 9 bases from J, leaving 20 bases between. The CDR3 has 16 residues. The CDR3: CASSPPGLSFGKQAFF. CDR3 coding DNA: TGTGCCAGCTCACCACCGGGCTTGAGTTTCGGGAAGCAAGCTTTCTTT.

CDR3 bases: TGTGCCAGCAGCAACAGGGGAAGCTACGAGCAGTACTTC. It specifies CASSNRGSYEQYF. The chain joins TRBV13 to TRBJ2-7; 7 bases line up with TRBD1. Germline lookup yields CDR1 PRHDT and CDR2 FYEKMQ (reference sequence). The CDR3 runs to 13 residues. J gave up 3 bases and V 5 bases, and 4 bases lay outside the gene matches.